Listed here are 7 T cell receptor beta chains from one sample, sequenced in a study of shared clonotypes between healthy human individuals. Terminally differentiated effector memory CD45RA+ cells were left out of the naive CD8 fraction, which was CD45RO-negative and positively selected for CCR7. Clones were sequenced by immunoSEQ multiplex PCR, and TCRdb holds only the in-frame ones, with some missing. This sample yields about 2.1 million clones, of which around 93% are seen a single time; 1.7% belongs to the top ten. The sample taken for sequencing was naive CD8+ T cells from PBMCs. The receptors derive from a man in his late teens or twenties in good health. Some clones in this sample may be carry-over from other donors' samples.

V and J are TRBV7-6 and TRBJ1-5; D uncertain. V gave up 5 bases and J gave up 9 bases, with 11 bases separating them. There are 12 residues in the CDR3. Germline CDR1 and CDR2: SGHVS and FNYEAQ. This CDR3 is CASSPLAGPQHF. The CDR3 DNA follows: TGTGCCAGCAGCCCCCTAGCAGGGCCCCAGCATTTT. Based on the CDR3 plus reference TRBV7-6 and TRBJ1-5, the full variable domain is GAGVSQSPRYKVTKRGQDVALRCDPISGHVSLYWYRQALGQGPEFLTYFNYEAQQDKSGLPNDRFSAERPEGSISTLTIQRTEQRDSAMYRCASSPLAGPQHFGDGTRLSIL.

On this clone itself: Other DNA sequences from this sample encode an identical CDR3 as well. V gene TRBV5-1 combines with J gene TRBJ1-1; a possible D gene is TRBD1 (5 bases). V lost 0 bases to trimming and J lost 1 base, with 7 bases between them. Germline loops: CDR1 SGHRS, CDR2 YFSETQ. This CDR3 comprises 14 residues. This CDR3 reads CASSLAGGNTEAFF. The CDR3 DNA follows: TGCGCCAGCAGCTTGGCGGGGGGGAACACTGAAGCTTTCTTT.

The J gene is TRBJ2-2, the V gene TRBV19; D is uncertain. The CDR3 has 13 residues. Trimming cost V 3 bases and J 9 bases, with 11 bases left between them. Germline values: CDR1 LNHDA, CDR2 SQIVND (reference sequence). CDR3 region: CASSILSRWELFF. In DNA form, the CDR3 reads TGTGCCAGTAGTATTTTGAGTCGGTGGGAGCTGTTTTTT.

This sequence joins TRBV6-1 and TRBJ2-7; 7 nucleotides line up with TRBD1. The CDR3 totals 17 residues. Looked up from germline, CDR1 is MNHNS and CDR2 is SASEGT. With V trimmed by 4 bases and J by 6 bases, 18 bases remained unmatched. CDR3 in DNA: TGTGCCAGCAGTGCCCATCTGAGGGTACAGGGGAGTCCCGAGCAGTACTTC. Translating gives CASSAHLRVQGSPEQYF.

The rearrangement links TRBV7-9 to TRBJ2-1, with a weak D call TRBD2 (6 bases). This CDR3 is 12 amino acids long. Between the trimmed V and J ends, which lost 5 bases and 11 bases, there was a span of 13 bases. Germline-derived CDR1 and CDR2 are SEHNR and FQNEAQ (reference sequence). CDR3 loop: CASSAQRVQQFF. The CDR3 coding sequence is TGTGCCAGCAGCGCTCAGCGGGTGCAGCAGTTCTTC.

In regard to this clone: Other nucleotide sequences in the sample specify the same CDR3. This chain links TRBV10-3 with TRBJ1-5, with a possible D match to TRBD1 (5 bases). Per germline, CDR1 ENHRY and CDR2 SYGVKD. Trimming removed 0 bases at V and 2 bases at J, with 8 bases between. CDR3 length: 15 amino acids. The CDR3: CAISESRGGNQPQHF. The DNA for the CDR3 is TGTGCCATCAGTGAGTCACGGGGGGGCAATCAGCCCCAGCATTTT.

V and J are TRBV5-6 and TRBJ2-7; D is unresolved. CDR3 length: 14 residues. The V gene lost 0 bases and the J gene lost 2 bases, with 9 bases spanning the gap. In germline, CDR1 is SGHDT, CDR2 YYEEEE. The CDR3 loop is CASSLGLTPYEQYF. CDR3 sequence (DNA): TGTGCCAGCAGCTTGGGACTTACACCCTACGAGCAGTACTTC.